These T cell receptor beta chains were read from a single sample in a study of cytomegalovirus exposure and HLA in healthy donors. The data were produced by immunoSEQ multiplex PCR, yet TCRdb's version contains in-frame clones alone and is incomplete. The data hold approximately 200,000 clones, with around 85% observed a single time. Specimen: PBMCs. Receptors were obtained from a human donor in good health. The CDR3 runs from the conserved cysteine through the conserved F or W. The D gene is left open where the match is weak. Some rows have no size entry. The others give once, few or many, or a class for an expanded clone.

>.|.|TRBV28|TRBJ2-3
TGTGCCAGCAGTTCTTGGAGTCCCGAGGTAGATACGCAGTATTTT
CASSSWSPEVDTQYF
>.|.|TRBV5-4|TRBJ2-7
TGTGCCAGCAGCTCCCACTACGAGCAGTACTTC
CASSSHYEQYF
>.|.|TRBV5-1|TRBJ1-3
TGCGCCAGCAGCGAACGGGGGGTTGGAAACACCATATATTTT
CASSERGVGNTIYF
>few|.|TRBV5-1|TRBJ2-1
TGCGCCAGCAGCTTGTCCGGACTACCACACAATGAGCAGTTCTTC
CASSLSGLPHNEQFF
>.|TRBD2|TRBV28|TRBJ2-1
TGTGCCAGCAGTGGGAAAGGGCCAGGAGCGGGAGTCTTCAATGAGCAGTTCTTC
CASSGKGPGAGVFNEQFF
>.|TRBD2|TRBV28|TRBJ2-1
TGTGCCAGCAGTTTATGGACTAGCGGGAGTAATGAGCAGTTCTTC
CASSLWTSGSNEQFF
>.|.|TRBV25-1|TRBJ1-2
TGTGCCAGCAGTGAATTTAGAGGCGGAGACTATGGCTACACCTTC
CASSEFRGGDYGYTF
>.|TRBD1|TRBV6-5|TRBJ2-3
TGTGCCAGCAGTTTGGAGACAGGGGGCGCTAGGGGTACGCAGTATTTT
CASSLETGGARGTQYF
>.|TRBD1|TRBV10-1|TRBJ1-4
TGCGCCAGCAGTGATGGGACAGCTAATGAAAAACTGTTTTTT
CASSDGTANEKLFF
>.|.|TRBV6-5|TRBJ1-2
TGTGCCAGCCGAGGGCAGACACGTAACTATGGCTACACCTTC
CASRGQTRNYGYTF
>.|TRBD2|TRBV9|TRBJ2-5
TGTGCCAGCAGCGGACAGGGGACTAGCGGGGTCCAAGAGACCCAGTACTTC
CASSGQGTSGVQETQYF
>.|.|TRBV4-1|TRBJ2-1
TGCGCCAGCAGCCAACCGACTAGAACGGATGAGCAGTTCTTC
CASSQPTRTDEQFF
>.|.|TRBV13|TRBJ1-5
TGTGCCAGCAGCTTACGGAGTAGCAATCAGCCCCAGCATTTT
CASSLRSSNQPQHF
>.|TRBD1|TRBV29-1|TRBJ2-7
TGCAGCGTGGGACAGGGCGTCGGCGAGCAGTACTTC
CSVGQGVGEQYF
>.|.|TRBV4-3|TRBJ1-1
TGCGCCAGCAGCCGAGATTCAGGGGACACTGAAGCTTTCTTT
CASSRDSGDTEAFF